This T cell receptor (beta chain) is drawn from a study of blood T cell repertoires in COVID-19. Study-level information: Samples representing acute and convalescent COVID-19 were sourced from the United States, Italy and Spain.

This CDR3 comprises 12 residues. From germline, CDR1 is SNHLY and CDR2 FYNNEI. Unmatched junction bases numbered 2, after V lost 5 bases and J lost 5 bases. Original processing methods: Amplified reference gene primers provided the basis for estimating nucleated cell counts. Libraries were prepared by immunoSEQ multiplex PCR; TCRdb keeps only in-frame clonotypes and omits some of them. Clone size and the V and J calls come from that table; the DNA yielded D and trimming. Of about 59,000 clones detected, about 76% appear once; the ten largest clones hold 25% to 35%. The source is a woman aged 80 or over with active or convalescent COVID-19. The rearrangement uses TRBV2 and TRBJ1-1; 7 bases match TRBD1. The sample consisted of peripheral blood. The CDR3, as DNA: TGTGCCAGCAGTACAGGGGATACTGAAGCTTTCTTT. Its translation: CASSTGDTEAFF. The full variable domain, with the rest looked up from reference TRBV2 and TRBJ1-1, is EPEVTQTPSHQVTQMGQEVILRCVPISNHLYFYWYRQILGQKVEFLVSFYNNEISEKSEIFDDQFSVERPDGSNFTLKIRSTKLEDSAMYFCASSTGDTEAFFGQGTRLTVV.